This T cell receptor (beta chain) was identified during a study of blood T cell repertoires in COVID-19. This clone was seen once. Original processing notes: Amplified reference gene primers provided the basis for estimating nucleated cell counts. Generated by immunoSEQ multiplex PCR, the TCRdb table keeps only in-frame clones and is missing some. V, J and clone size are taken as reported in that table, and D and trimming were inferred from the DNA itself. This table holds 300,000 to 400,000 clones, around 92% found once. CDR3 length: 12 residues. Germline V CDR1 and CDR2: MNHNY, SVGAGI (reference sequence). After removal of 2 bases from V and 12 bases from J, the junction contained 2 bases not matched to a gene.

The TCR was taken from a woman aged 25 to 39 with COVID-19, enrolled during active disease. The V call is TRBV6-6, the J call TRBJ1-5; 9 bases align to TRBD1. The material sequenced was peripheral blood. The CDR3 sequence is CASSYRTGDQHF. Written as DNA, the CDR3 is TGTGCCAGCAGTTACCGGACAGGGGACCAGCATTTT.